This is a list of T cell receptor beta chains from one sample in a study of cytomegalovirus exposure and HLA in healthy donors. Profiling relied on immunoSEQ multiplex PCR, and the TCRdb table lists in-frame clones only, not all of them. The table records about 190,000 clones, 10% to 15% of them present only once. The material sequenced was PBMCs. The receptors originated from a man aged 45-65 years in good health and CMV-seropositive. The CDR3 runs from the conserved cysteine through the conserved F or W. The order of the fields is V gene, clone size, D gene, J gene, CDR3 protein, CDR3 DNA. A D gene is named only where the DNA matches it firmly. Only some rows state a clone size, as once, few, many or a class for expanded clones.

TRBV9	few	-	TRBJ2-3	CASSVAGADTQYF	TGTGCCAGCAGCGTAGCAGGGGCAGATACGCAGTATTTT
TRBV28	-	-	TRBJ2-5	CASSRGETQYF	TGTGCCAGCAGTAGGGGGGAGACCCAGTACTTC
TRBV5-1	-	-	TRBJ1-1	CASSPALGGRTEAFF	TGCGCCAGCAGCCCGGCTTTGGGGGGAAGAACTGAAGCTTTCTTT
TRBV18	-	TRBD2	TRBJ2-5	CASSRNPAGEQETQYF	TGTGCCAGCTCACGGAACCCAGCGGGGGAACAAGAGACCCAGTACTTC
TRBV11-2	-	-	TRBJ1-2	CASSLAGYGYGYTF	TGTGCCAGCAGCTTAGCAGGTTACGGCTATGGCTACACCTTC
TRBV7-9	-	TRBD2	TRBJ2-2	CASDEGGGGYTGELFF	TGTGCCAGCGACGAGGGTGGCGGGGGTTACACCGGGGAGCTGTTTTTT
TRBV10-3	few	-	TRBJ1-5	CAISGGRQPQHF	TGTGCCATCAGTGGGGGCAGGCAGCCCCAGCATTTT
TRBV9	few	TRBD1	TRBJ1-4	CASSVVGTGREKLFF	TGTGCCAGCAGCGTAGTTGGGACAGGTCGAGAAAAACTGTTTTTT
TRBV4-2	few	TRBD1	TRBJ1-2	CASSPDRAYGYTF	TGTGCCAGCAGCCCAGACAGGGCGTATGGCTACACCTTC
TRBV9	few	-	TRBJ2-5	CASSVGAGQETQYF	TGTGCCAGCAGCGTAGGGGCAGGGCAAGAGACCCAGTACTTC
TRBV27	few	-	TRBJ1-4	CASSLVRGAGDEKLFF	TGTGCCAGCAGTTTAGTCAGAGGCGCCGGGGATGAAAAACTGTTTTTT
TRBV19	few	-	TRBJ1-3	CASSFPGSGNTIYF	TGTGCCAGTAGTTTTCCGGGCTCTGGAAACACCATATATTTT
TRBV12-5	-	TRBD1	TRBJ2-3	CASGLVQGTNTDTQYF	TGTGCTAGTGGTTTGGTACAGGGGACAAACACAGATACGCAGTATTTT
TRBV9	-	-	TRBJ2-3	CASSVESGGDTQYF	TGTGCCAGCAGCGTAGAAAGCGGTGGAGATACGCAGTATTTT
TRBV6-5	once	-	TRBJ2-7	CASSQGSLYEQYF	TGTGCCAGCAGCCAGGGGTCCCTTTACGAGCAGTACTTC
TRBV7-6	-	-	TRBJ1-1	CASSPWAGKNTEAFF	TGTGCCAGCAGCCCATGGGCCGGGAAGAACACTGAAGCTTTCTTT
TRBV19	-	-	TRBJ1-1	CASSVGTSEAFF	TGTGCCAGTAGTGTCGGGACTTCTGAAGCTTTCTTT
TRBV6-1	-	-	TRBJ1-5	CASSRWENQPQHF	TGTGCCAGCTCAAGATGGGAGAATCAGCCCCAGCATTTT
TRBV30	-	-	TRBJ2-7	CAWSLLGGSSLGEQYF	TGTGCCTGGAGTCTGTTGGGAGGATCCTCCCTGGGCGAGCAGTACTTC
TRBV25-1	-	-	TRBJ2-1	CASSGGIGLNNEQFF	TGTGCCAGCAGTGGAGGGATAGGGCTAAACAATGAGCAGTTCTTC
TRBV19	-	TRBD1	TRBJ2-5	CASSTRTGGASSETQYF	TGTGCCAGTAGTACTAGGACAGGGGGCGCTTCCAGCGAGACCCAGTACTTC
TRBV7-2	few	TRBD1	TRBJ1-2	CASSEPDRRSRGYTF	TGTGCCAGCAGCGAGCCGGACAGGCGGTCGAGAGGCTACACCTTC
TRBV19	-	-	TRBJ2-3	CASSMSLTDTQYF	TGTGCCAGTAGTATGAGTCTCACAGATACGCAGTATTTT
TRBV2	-	TRBD2	TRBJ2-1	CASSAGSGGINEQFF	TGTGCCAGCAGTGCGGGTAGCGGGGGGATCAATGAGCAGTTCTTC
TRBV5-1	few	-	TRBJ1-2	CASSVAGTGMDGYTF	TGCGCCAGCAGCGTGGCGGGTACAGGGATGGATGGCTACACCTTC
TRBV7-6	-	TRBD2	TRBJ2-3	CASSLLAGASSTDTQYF	TGTGCCAGCAGCCTCCTAGCGGGGGCCTCTAGCACAGATACGCAGTATTTT
TRBV6-1	-	-	TRBJ1-2	CASRQERGGNYGYTF	TGTGCCAGCAGACAAGAGAGAGGGGGAAACTATGGCTACACCTTC
TRBV6-5	-	TRBD1	TRBJ1-1	CASSYSLGTGITEAFF	TGTGCCAGCAGTTACTCCCTGGGGACAGGGATCACTGAAGCTTTCTTT
TRBV7-9	-	-	TRBJ2-5	CASSLVAGAGGETQYF	TGTGCCAGCAGCTTAGTAGCCGGTGCAGGCGGGGAGACCCAGTACTTC
TRBV10-3	-	TRBD1	TRBJ1-2	CAISGDRVEWYGYTF	TGTGCCATCAGTGGTGACAGGGTCGAATGGTATGGCTACACCTTC
TRBV7-9	-	-	TRBJ1-5	CASSPSSLSNQPQHF	TGTGCCAGCAGCCCTAGCAGCCTTAGCAATCAGCCCCAGCATTTT
TRBV2	-	-	TRBJ2-2	CASSLLAGALNTGELFF	TGTGCCAGCAGTCTTCTCGCGGGGGCACTGAACACCGGGGAGCTGTTTTTT
TRBV7-2	few	-	TRBJ1-5	CASSPDPGSQPQHF	TGTGCCAGCAGCCCCGACCCGGGGTCCCAGCCCCAGCATTTT
TRBV7-9	few	-	TRBJ2-5	CASSLQGPQTTTQYF	TGTGCCAGCAGCTTACAAGGGCCCCAGACTACGACCCAATACTTC
TRBV11-3	-	-	TRBJ2-5	CASSLGTLRLQETQYF	TGTGCCAGCAGCTTAGGGACTTTGCGCCTTCAAGAGACCCAGTACTTC
TRBV7-3	few	-	TRBJ1-1	CASSLGHNTEAFF	TGTGCCAGCAGCTTAGGACACAACACTGAAGCTTTCTTT
TRBV7-2	-	TRBD1	TRBJ1-6	CASSPGTGNRRPGESPLHF	TGTGCCAGCAGCCCTGGGACAGGGAATCGCCGCCCGGGCGAATCACCCCTCCACTTT
TRBV28	few	-	TRBJ1-2	CASRAFDYGYTF	TGTGCCAGCAGGGCTTTCGACTATGGCTACACCTTC
TRBV18	-	-	TRBJ2-2	CASSPPDFGAGELFF	TGTGCCAGCTCACCGCCGGACTTTGGGGCCGGGGAGCTGTTTTTT
TRBV19	-	-	TRBJ1-2	CASSPTGSYGYTF	TGTGCCAGTAGCCCCACAGGGAGCTATGGCTACACCTTC
TRBV6-1	few	TRBD1	TRBJ2-1	CASSEFIGTGPYNEQFF	TGTGCCAGCAGTGAATTCATCGGGACAGGGCCCTACAATGAGCAGTTCTTC
TRBV19	once	TRBD1	TRBJ1-5	CASSLRPGQGAVQPQHF	TGTGCCAGTAGTCTCAGACCGGGACAGGGCGCGGTTCAGCCCCAGCATTTT
TRBV29-1	few	-	TRBJ2-3	CSVGQNTDTQYF	TGCAGCGTTGGACAGAACACAGATACGCAGTATTTT
TRBV30	few	-	TRBJ1-1	CAWRGGSLNTEAFF	TGTGCCTGGAGAGGGGGTAGCTTGAACACTGAAGCTTTCTTT